This passage covers 32 T cell receptor beta chains from one sample sequenced in a study of blood T cells in healthy people across ages. A J-beta primer mix and a sample-barcoded 5' primer were used in a second PCR of about 7 to 12 cycles. From the 5' RACE reads, TCRdb called clonotypes with MiXCR, one entry per CDR3 protein. In the table there are about 1.8 million distinct CDR3 sequences, around half of which are singletons. Material for sequencing was blood. These receptors were collected from a woman in her thirties or forties in good health.

This clonotype was seen more than once but under ten times. This rearrangement joins TRBV9 to TRBJ2-1, with TRBD2 identical over 13 bases. CDR1 and CDR2 from the germline V gene are SGDLS and YYNGEE. CDR3 length equals 13 residues. The ends lost 2 bases at V and 12 bases at J; junction bases unmatched: 2. CDR3 in amino acids: CASSVRLAGGQFF. For the CDR3, the DNA is TGTGCCAGCAGCGTCAGACTAGCGGGGGGGCAGTTCTTC.

V is TRBV12-3 or TRBV12-4 and J is TRBJ1-2; TRBD1 aligns across 8 bases. There are 14 residues in the CDR3. V trimming: 8 bases; J trimming: 4 bases; junction bases outside the gene matches: 9. CDR3 in DNA: TGTGCCAGCGCACCCCCGACAGGGGTCTATGGCTACACCTTC. It encodes CASAPPTGVYGYTF.

The rearrangement uses TRBV7-9 and TRBJ2-3; possibly TRBD2 for D (6 bases). The CDR3 is made up of 12 amino acids. Germline CDR1 is SEHNR and CDR2 is FQNEAQ (reference sequence). V was shortened by 6 bases and J by 6 bases, with 10 bases between the two germline ends. The CDR3 protein is CASRDGGDTQYF. DNA of the CDR3: TGTGCCAGCAGGGATGGAGGGGATACGCAGTATTTT.

This chain uses TRBV4-2 with TRBJ2-2; 10 bases line up with TRBD2. Per the germline V gene, CDR1 is LGHNA and CDR2 is YNFKEQ. The CDR3 runs to 16 residues. V dropped 1 base and J dropped 1; count of bases not matched to a gene: 0. The CDR3 is CASSQGTSGNTGELFF. CDR3 bases: TGTGCCAGCAGCCAAGGGACTAGCGGGAACACCGGGGAGCTGTTTTTT.

This clonotype was picked up a small number of times. The V gene is TRBV7-2, the J gene TRBJ1-6; TRBD1 is a possible D gene (6 bases). V lost 2 bases to trimming and J lost 0 bases, with 14 bases between them. Germline-derived CDR1 and CDR2 are SGHTA and FQGNSA. The CDR3 consists of 18 residues. The CDR3 protein is CASSLRQAQSSYNSPLHF. CDR3 sequence (DNA): TGTGCCAGCAGCTTAAGACAGGCCCAAAGCTCCTATAATTCACCCCTCCACTTT.

The chain recombines TRBV6-1 with TRBJ1-2, with 7 bases matching TRBD1. The germline V gene encodes CDR1 MNHNS and CDR2 SASEGT. The trim removed 1 base at V and 8 bases at J, leaving 7 bases unmatched. This CDR3 has 14 residues. The CDR3 coding sequence is TGTGCCAGCAGTGAAGTGCCAGGGGGTAGCGGCTACACCTTC. Amino acids: CASSEVPGGSGYTF.

With respect to this clonotype: At one end, the junction sequence differs from germline, possibly due to a read error. The chain carries TRBV7-7 and TRBJ2-5, with TRBD1 matching over 8 bases. CDR1 is SSHAT and CDR2 is FNYEAQ in the germline V gene (reference sequence). The CDR3 contains 16 residues. CDR3 residues: CASSLAEGQGKETQYF. The CDR3 bases are TGTGCAAGCAGCTTAGCGGAAGGACAGGGTAAAGAGACCCAGTACTTC.

The genes are TRBV24-1 and TRBJ1-4, with D uncertain. Trimming removed 3 bases at V and 3 bases at J, with 7 bases between. The CDR3 runs 14 residues. Germline CDR1 is KGHDR and CDR2 is SFDVKD. The CDR3 nucleotides read TGTGCCACCAGTGATATTGGCCCTAATGAAAAACTGTTTTTT. Encoded protein: CATSDIGPNEKLFF.

The chain combines TRBV24-1 with TRBJ2-5; no reliable D call. The V gene lost 2 bases and the J gene lost 0 bases, with 3 bases spanning the gap. The CDR3 is 13 amino acids. The germline CDR1 and CDR2 sequences are KGHDR and SFDVKD. The CDR3 DNA follows: TGTGCCACCAGTGATTCCTACCAAGAGACCCAGTACTTC. Translating it yields CATSDSYQETQYF.

The chain combines TRBV12-3 or TRBV12-4 with TRBJ1-1; no clear D. V was shortened by 1 base and J by 3 bases, with 9 bases between the two germline ends. CDR3 length: 14 residues. CDR3 bases: TGTGCCAGCAGTTTAGGGCCCCGGGACACTGAAGCTTTCTTT. Translating gives CASSLGPRDTEAFF.

The chain employs TRBV24-1 and TRBJ1-2; 10 bases align to TRBD1. V gave up 5 bases and J gave up 3 bases; unmatched junction bases: 8. Germline CDR1 reads KGHDR; CDR2 reads SFDVKD. The CDR3 has 16 residues. Here the CDR3 DNA reads TGTGCCACCAGTGGAGCCGGGACAGGGGAAGACTATGGCTACACCTTC. This sequence encodes CATSGAGTGEDYGYTF.

This chain joins TRBV3-1 and TRBJ2-7, with D possibly being TRBD1 (5 bases). The CDR3 runs 15 residues. The V end was cut by 0 bases, the J end by 2 bases, with 11 bases between. The germline CDR1 and CDR2 sequences are LGHDT and YNNKEL (reference sequence). The CDR3 region is CASSQEGPGPYEQYF. CDR3 DNA sequence: TGTGCCAGCAGCCAAGAGGGGCCTGGCCCCTACGAGCAGTACTTC.

V gene TRBV10-3 combines with J gene TRBJ1-1; D is uncertain. The germline CDR1 and CDR2 sequences are ENHRY and SYGVKD. This CDR3 is built from 12 residues. Trimming left V 5 bases short and J 5 bases short, with 9 bases between. This CDR3 is CAISSGDTEAFF. The CDR3 region has the DNA TGTGCCATCAGTTCCGGGGATACTGAAGCTTTCTTT.

The chain is built from TRBV5-5 and TRBJ2-7; 7 nucleotides agree with TRBD1. The J call may not be correct, given that the DNA end is closer to TRBJ2-5. Germline V gene sequence: CDR1 SGHKS, CDR2 YYEKEE (reference sequence). This CDR3 has 20 amino acids. CDR3 nucleotides: TGTGCCAGCAGCTCCCTCCCTACGACAGGGTCGAAGACGGCGGGAGAGACCCAGTACTTC. Translation: CASSSLPTTGSKTAGETQYF.

The chain combines TRBV5-1 with TRBJ2-3; possibly TRBD1 or TRBD2 for D (6 bases each). This CDR3 has 15 amino acids. CDR1 and CDR2 from the germline V gene are SGHRS and YFSETQ. V was shortened by 0 bases and J by 4 bases, with 12 bases between the two germline ends. The CDR3 region has the DNA TGCGCCAGCAGCTTGGTTCGGGGGCTGGCAGATACGCAGTATTTT. Translation: CASSLVRGLADTQYF. The full variable domain, in which reference TRBV5-1 and TRBJ2-3 provide the parts outside the CDR3, is KAGVTQTPRYLIKTRGQQVTLSCSPISGHRSVSWYQQTPGQGLQFLFEYFSETQRNKGNFPGRFSGRQFSNSRSEMNVSTLELGDSALYLCASSLVRGLADTQYFGPGTRLTVL.

With regard to this clonotype: The junction departs from germline at one end; a sequencing error may be responsible. The V gene is TRBV6-2 or TRBV6-3, the J gene TRBJ2-1; TRBD2 matches 7 bases. The CDR3 runs to 15 residues. The germline V gene encodes CDR1 MNHEY and CDR2 SVGEGT. The CDR3 DNA sequence: TGTGCCAGCAGCCCAACGAGCGGGGCCTACAAGGAGCAGTTCTTC. This sequence encodes CASSPTSGAYKEQFF.

The V call is TRBV4-3, the J call TRBJ2-5; unclear D gene. The J call is doubtful: the DNA matches TRBJ2-7 better. This CDR3 has 15 residues. CDR1 is LGHNA, CDR2 YSLEER, per germline. CDR3 loop: CASSQVGSLLHEQYF. DNA of the CDR3: TGCGCCAGCAGCCAAGTCGGGTCACTACTGCACGAGCAGTACTTC.

The chain links TRBV20-1 to TRBJ2-7; 9 nucleotides agree with TRBD1. Germline V gene lookup returns CDR1 DFQATT and CDR2 SNEGSKA (reference sequence). V gave up 5 bases and J gave up 2 bases; unmatched junction bases: 4. This CDR3 region has 13 residues. The CDR3 loop is CSAPRTGAYEQYF. The CDR3 nucleotides read TGCAGTGCTCCTCGGACAGGGGCCTACGAGCAGTACTTC.

This clonotype was seen more than once but under ten times. The V gene is TRBV6-5, the J gene TRBJ2-3, with TRBD1 matching over 8 bases. In germline, CDR1 is MNHEY, CDR2 SVGAGI. The CDR3 runs 15 residues. The junction had 8 bases not matched to a gene; V was cut back by 3 bases and J by 6 bases. CDR3 residues: CASSYVRQGRDTQYF. For the CDR3, the DNA is TGTGCCAGCAGTTATGTCAGACAGGGGAGGGATACGCAGTATTTT.

The chain carries TRBV29-1 and TRBJ2-7; D might be TRBD1 (6 bases). Germline CDR1 reads SQVTM; CDR2 reads ANQGSEA. The CDR3 loop spans 12 amino acids. V lost 7 bases to trimming and J lost 7 bases, with 17 bases between them. CDR3 in DNA: TGCAGCGCAGGATTTGGGGGCAGTGAGCAGTACTTC. Its translation: CSAGFGGSEQYF.

The chain recombines TRBV2 with TRBJ1-6, with D unresolved. CDR3 size: 14 residues. The V gene's germline CDR1 is SNHLY and CDR2 FYNNEI. V gave up 2 bases and J gave up 10 bases, with 12 bases separating them. The CDR3 nucleotides are TGTGCCAGCAGTGAAAGCCTTGAGGGATCACCCCTCCACTTT. It is translated as CASSESLEGSPLHF.

This clonotype was detected a few times. J is TRBJ2-3 and V is TRBV20-1; D is possibly TRBD2 (5 bases). CDR1 and CDR2 from the germline V gene are DFQATT and SNEGSKA (reference sequence). The V end was cut by 6 bases, the J end by 4 bases, with 20 bases between. The CDR3 consists of 15 residues. For the CDR3, the DNA is TGCAGTGCAAAGACTAACCTCTTTCACGCAGATACGCAGTATTTT. Translated, it gives CSAKTNLFHADTQYF.

The chain couples TRBV7-8 to TRBJ2-1, with D uncertain. This CDR3 has 14 amino acids. Trimming stripped 1 base from V and 8 bases from J, with 12 bases between. In germline, CDR1 is SGHVS, CDR2 FQNEAQ. The CDR3 here is CASSLGAWVDEQFF. Here the CDR3 DNA reads TGTGCCAGCAGCTTAGGGGCGTGGGTTGATGAGCAGTTCTTC.

The chain has TRBV3-1 and TRBJ2-5, with unresolved D. The germline V gene encodes CDR1 LGHDT and CDR2 YNNKEL (reference sequence). Trimming took off 1 base at V and 2 bases at J, with 8 bases between the two ends. This CDR3 region has 14 residues. CDR3 DNA: TGTGCCAGCAGCCAAGTTTCCAAACAAGAGACCCAGTACTTC. Its protein is CASSQVSKQETQYF.

Regarding this clonotype: Germline is not matched at one junction end, which may reflect a read error. This chain connects TRBV12-3 or TRBV12-4 to TRBJ1-5, with 7 bases aligning to TRBD1. This CDR3 spans 14 amino acids. The CDR3 nucleotides are TGTGCCAGCAGAATGACAGGGAGCAATCGGCCCCAGCATTTT. The encoded protein is CASRMTGSNRPQHF.

The J gene is TRBJ2-7, the V gene TRBV13; TRBD2 matches 11 bases. With V trimmed by 4 bases and J by 5 bases, 10 bases remained unmatched. Germline V gene sequence: CDR1 PRHDT, CDR2 FYEKMQ (reference sequence). The CDR3 spans 16 residues. The CDR3 loop is CASSSYSGGDRDEQYF. The CDR3 bases are TGTGCCAGCAGCTCATATAGCGGGGGGGATAGGGACGAGCAGTACTTC.

The rearrangement links TRBV7-9 to TRBJ1-5; maybe TRBD1 (5 bases). The CDR3 is made up of 17 amino acids. Trimming removed 1 base from V and 3 bases from J, with 16 bases in between. Germline CDR1 is SEHNR and CDR2 is FQNEAQ (reference sequence). CDR3 in amino acids: CASSLEIQGGLNQPQHF. CDR3 nucleotide sequence: TGTGCCAGCAGCTTAGAAATCCAGGGCGGGCTCAATCAGCCCCAGCATTTT.

This clonotype was picked up one time. This chain joins TRBV4-2 and TRBJ2-1, with 10 nucleotides matching TRBD2. This CDR3 has 14 residues. V dropped 2 bases and J dropped 9; count of bases not matched to a gene: 4. The germline V gene has CDR1 LGHNA and CDR2 YNFKEQ. CDR3 sequence (DNA): TGTGCCAGCAGCCAAAGCGGGGGGGCCAGTGAGCAGTTCTTC. Translated, it gives CASSQSGGASEQFF.

The V call is TRBV13, the J call TRBJ2-5; 7 bases agree with TRBD2. The CDR3 extends over 16 amino acids. J was trimmed by 0 bases and V by 2 bases; bases with no gene match: 6. Germline V gives CDR1 PRHDT, CDR2 FYEKMQ (reference sequence). CDR3 nucleotide sequence: TGTGCCAGCAGCTTAACCGGGACTACCCACCAAGAGACCCAGTACTTC. Translation gives CASSLTGTTHQETQYF.

This chain links TRBV5-1 with TRBJ2-5, with 9 bases fitting TRBD1. V shed 4 bases, J shed 2 bases, and the junction held 6 bases outside the gene matches. CDR1 and CDR2 from the germline V gene are SGHRS and YFSETQ. The CDR3 runs 15 residues. The CDR3 DNA reads TGCGCCAGCAGCCCTCTGACAGGGGGACAAGAGACCCAGTACTTC. Translated: CASSPLTGGQETQYF. Full variable domain (remainder filled in from reference TRBV5-1 and TRBJ2-5): KAGVTQTPRYLIKTRGQQVTLSCSPISGHRSVSWYQQTPGQGLQFLFEYFSETQRNKGNFPGRFSGRQFSNSRSEMNVSTLELGDSALYLCASSPLTGGQETQYFGPGTRLLVL.

This clonotype was detected a few times. The gene calls are TRBV6-5 and TRBJ2-7; D is perhaps TRBD1 (5 bases). Trimming removed 7 bases at V and 0 bases at J, with 13 bases between. The CDR3 runs 14 residues. The germline V gene encodes CDR1 MNHEY and CDR2 SVGAGI. CDR3 in amino acids: CASTKDTGSYEQYF. DNA for the CDR3: TGTGCCAGCACGAAGGACACGGGCTCCTACGAGCAGTACTTC.

This clonotype appeared once. The chain recombines TRBV12-3 or TRBV12-4 with TRBJ2-1; TRBD2 aligns across 7 bases. The CDR3 spans 15 residues. J was trimmed by 5 bases and V by 6 bases; bases with no gene match: 10. Here the CDR3 reads CASRRTRESHNEQFF. The CDR3, as DNA: TGTGCCAGCAGGCGGACTAGGGAGTCCCACAATGAGCAGTTCTTC.